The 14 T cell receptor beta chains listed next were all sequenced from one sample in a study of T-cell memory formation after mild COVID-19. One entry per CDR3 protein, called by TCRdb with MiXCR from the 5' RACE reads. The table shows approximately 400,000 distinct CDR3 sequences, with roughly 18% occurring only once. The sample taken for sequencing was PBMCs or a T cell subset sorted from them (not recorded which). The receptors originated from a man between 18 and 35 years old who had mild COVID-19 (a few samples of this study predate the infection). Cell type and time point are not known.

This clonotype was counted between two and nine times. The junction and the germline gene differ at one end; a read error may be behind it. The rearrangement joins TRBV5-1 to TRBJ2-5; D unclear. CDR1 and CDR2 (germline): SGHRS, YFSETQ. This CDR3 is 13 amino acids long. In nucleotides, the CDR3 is TGCGCCAGCAGCTTGGATTTGCCTGCAAAGTCGGACTTC. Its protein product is CASSLDLPAKSDF.

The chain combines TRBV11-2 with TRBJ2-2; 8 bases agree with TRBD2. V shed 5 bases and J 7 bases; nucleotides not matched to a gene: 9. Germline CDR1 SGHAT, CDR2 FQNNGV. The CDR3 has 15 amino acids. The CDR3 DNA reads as TGTGCCAGCAGCCCCCGCCCGGGGGGGGACGGGGAGCTGTTTTTT. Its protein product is CASSPRPGGDGELFF.

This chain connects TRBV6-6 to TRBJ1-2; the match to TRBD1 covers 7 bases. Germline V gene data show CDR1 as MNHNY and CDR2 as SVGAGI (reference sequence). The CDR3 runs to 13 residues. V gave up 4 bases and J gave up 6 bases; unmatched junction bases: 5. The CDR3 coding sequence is TGTGCCAGCAGTTCTACAGGGGAGGATGGCTACACCTTC. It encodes CASSSTGEDGYTF.

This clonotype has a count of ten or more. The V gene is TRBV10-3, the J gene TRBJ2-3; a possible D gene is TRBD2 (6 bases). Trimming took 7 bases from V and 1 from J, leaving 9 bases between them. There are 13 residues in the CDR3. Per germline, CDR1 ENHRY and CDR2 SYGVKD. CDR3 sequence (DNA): TGTGCCATCAACGGAGGGGGCACAGATACGCAGTATTTT. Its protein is CAINGGGTDTQYF.

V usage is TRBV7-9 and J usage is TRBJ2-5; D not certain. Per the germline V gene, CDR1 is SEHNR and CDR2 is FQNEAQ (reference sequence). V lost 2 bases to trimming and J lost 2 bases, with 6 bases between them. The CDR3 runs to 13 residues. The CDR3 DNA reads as TGTGCCAGCAGCTTACTCTTGCAAGAGACCCAGTACTTC. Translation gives CASSLLLQETQYF. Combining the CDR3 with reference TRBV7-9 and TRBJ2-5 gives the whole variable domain DTGVSQNPRHKITKRGQNVTFRCDPISEHNRLYWYRQTLGQGPEFLTYFQNEAQLEKSRLLSDRFSAERPKGSFSTLEIQRTEQGDSAMYLCASSLLLQETQYFGPGTRLLVL.

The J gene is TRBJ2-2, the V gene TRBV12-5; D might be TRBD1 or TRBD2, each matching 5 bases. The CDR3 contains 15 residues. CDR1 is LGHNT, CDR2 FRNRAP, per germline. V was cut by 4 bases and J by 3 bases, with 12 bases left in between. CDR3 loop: CASGWGRLYTGELFF. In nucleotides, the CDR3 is TGTGCTAGTGGTTGGGGACGGCTGTACACCGGGGAGCTGTTTTTT.

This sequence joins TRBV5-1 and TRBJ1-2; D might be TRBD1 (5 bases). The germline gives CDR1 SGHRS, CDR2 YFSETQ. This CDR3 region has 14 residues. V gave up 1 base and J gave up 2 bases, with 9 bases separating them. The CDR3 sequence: CASSLFPGNYGYTF. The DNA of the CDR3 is TGCGCCAGCAGCTTGTTTCCAGGGAACTATGGCTACACCTTC. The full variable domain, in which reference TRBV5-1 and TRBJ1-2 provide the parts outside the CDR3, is KAGVTQTPRYLIKTRGQQVTLSCSPISGHRSVSWYQQTPGQGLQFLFEYFSETQRNKGNFPGRFSGRQFSNSRSEMNVSTLELGDSALYLCASSLFPGNYGYTFGSGTRLTVV.

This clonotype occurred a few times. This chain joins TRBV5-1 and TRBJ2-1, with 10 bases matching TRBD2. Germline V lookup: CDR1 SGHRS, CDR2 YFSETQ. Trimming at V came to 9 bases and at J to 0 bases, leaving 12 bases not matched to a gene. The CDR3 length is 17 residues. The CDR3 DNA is TGCGCCATCTCAACTAGCGGGGCAACGAGCTCCTACAATGAGCAGTTCTTC. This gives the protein CAISTSGATSSYNEQFF.

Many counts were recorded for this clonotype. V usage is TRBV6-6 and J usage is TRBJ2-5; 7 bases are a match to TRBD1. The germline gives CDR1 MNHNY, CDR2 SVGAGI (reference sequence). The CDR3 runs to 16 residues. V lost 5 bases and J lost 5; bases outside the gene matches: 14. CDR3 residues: CASSKGQSISLETQYF. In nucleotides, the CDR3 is TGTGCCAGCAGTAAGGGACAGTCAATCTCCCTTGAGACCCAGTACTTC.

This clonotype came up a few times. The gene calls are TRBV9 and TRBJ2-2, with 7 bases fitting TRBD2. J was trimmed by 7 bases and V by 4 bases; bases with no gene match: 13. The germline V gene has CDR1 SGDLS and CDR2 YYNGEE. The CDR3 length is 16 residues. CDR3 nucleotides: TGTGCCAGCAGCCTATTCGGACTAGAGGGAGGCGGGGAGCTGTTTTTT. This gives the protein CASSLFGLEGGGELFF.

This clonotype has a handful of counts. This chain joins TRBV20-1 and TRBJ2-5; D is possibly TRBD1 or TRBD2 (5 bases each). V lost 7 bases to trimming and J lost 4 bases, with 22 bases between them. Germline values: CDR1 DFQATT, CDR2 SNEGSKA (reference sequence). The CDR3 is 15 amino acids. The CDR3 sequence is CSGDGNLMNSETQYF. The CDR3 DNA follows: TGCAGTGGGGACGGAAACCTTATGAACTCAGAGACCCAGTACTTC.

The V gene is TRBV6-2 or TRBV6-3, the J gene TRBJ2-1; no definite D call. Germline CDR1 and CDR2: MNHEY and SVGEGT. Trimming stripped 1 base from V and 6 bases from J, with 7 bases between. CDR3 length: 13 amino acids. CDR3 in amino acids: CASSYFIGNEQFF. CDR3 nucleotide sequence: TGTGCCAGCAGTTACTTCATTGGCAATGAGCAGTTCTTC.

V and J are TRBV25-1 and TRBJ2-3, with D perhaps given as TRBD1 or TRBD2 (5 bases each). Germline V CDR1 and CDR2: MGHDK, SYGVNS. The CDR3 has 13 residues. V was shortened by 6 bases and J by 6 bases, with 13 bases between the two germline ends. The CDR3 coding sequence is TGTGCCAGCAGGAGCTCCGGGGCGGATACGCAGTATTTT. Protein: CASRSSGADTQYF.

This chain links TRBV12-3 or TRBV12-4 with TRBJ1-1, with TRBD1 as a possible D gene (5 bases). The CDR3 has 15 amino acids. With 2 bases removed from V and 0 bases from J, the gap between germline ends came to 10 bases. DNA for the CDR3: TGTGCCAGCAGTTTATATCGGGGGGTGAACACTGAAGCTTTCTTT. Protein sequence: CASSLYRGVNTEAFF.